The 25 T cell receptor beta chains listed next were all sequenced from one sample in a study of blood T cell repertoires in COVID-19. Measured with immunoSEQ multiplex PCR; TCRdb has only the in-frame clones, and not every one. Here the sample spans roughly 400,000 clones, roughly 88% being singletons. Source material: PBMCs or T cells enriched from blood (not recorded which). Receptor source: a woman between 40 and 50 years old with acute COVID-19.

The rearrangement links TRBV6-5 to TRBJ1-2, with 7 bases identical to TRBD1. From germline, CDR1 is MNHEY and CDR2 SVGAGI. CDR3 length: 14 residues. The J segment lost 10 bases and the V segment lost 3 bases, leaving 11 bases of the junction unmatched. The CDR3 bases are TGTGCCAGCAGTTATATACAAGAGGGGGCGATCTACACCTTC. This sequence encodes CASSYIQEGAIYTF.

In regard to this clone: The sample has other DNA sequences that encode this CDR3 too. The CDR3 DNA follows: TGTGCCTGGACGGGAGGGAACTATGGCTACACCTTC. Translating it yields CAWTGGNYGYTF. V usage is TRBV30 and J usage is TRBJ1-2; D is unclear. The germline gives CDR1 GTSNPN, CDR2 SVGIG (reference sequence). The CDR3 runs to 12 residues. V was clipped by 4 bases and J by 2 bases, with 8 bases between them.

The gene calls are TRBV14 and TRBJ2-7; perhaps TRBD1 as D (6 bases). Germline V gives CDR1 SGHDN, CDR2 FVKESK. V lost 2 bases, J lost 5 bases, and 22 bases lay in between. This CDR3 has 17 amino acids. This CDR3 is CASSQTPLTGRFNEQYF. CDR3 in DNA: TGTGCCAGCAGCCAAACACCCCTGACAGGACGTTTCAACGAGCAGTACTTC.

The chain links TRBV4-2 to TRBJ1-2; D may be TRBD1 (5 bases). This CDR3 comprises 14 residues. Germline-derived CDR1 and CDR2 are LGHNA and YNFKEQ. Trimming removed 0 bases from V and 4 bases from J, with 9 bases in between. CDR3 sequence: CASSQDLGPYGYTF. In nucleotides, the CDR3 is TGTGCCAGCAGCCAAGATCTGGGGCCCTATGGCTACACCTTC.

The CDR3 is CASQDPGNTIYF. In DNA, the CDR3 is TGTGCCAGCCAGGATCCTGGAAACACCATATATTTT. The chain employs TRBV2 and TRBJ1-3; no reliable D call. This CDR3 is built from 12 residues. Germline values: CDR1 SNHLY, CDR2 FYNNEI. The V end was cut by 8 bases, the J end by 2 bases, with 7 bases between.

Details on this clone: This same CDR3 is encoded by further DNA sequences in the sample. This chain joins TRBV6-5 and TRBJ1-6; 8 bases are a match to TRBD1. Germline CDR1 is MNHEY and CDR2 is SVGAGI. Trimming cost V 5 bases and J 7 bases; bases outside gene matches: 4. The CDR3 spans 14 residues. The chain's CDR3 is CASSPRTGNSPLHF. CDR3 nucleotides: TGTGCCAGCAGTCCACGGACAGGGAATTCACCCCTCCACTTT.

The CDR3 region is CASSIVWGQGFNEQFF. CDR3 in DNA: TGTGCCAGTAGTATAGTGTGGGGACAGGGGTTCAATGAGCAGTTCTTC. This chain links TRBV19 with TRBJ2-1, with 10 positions matching TRBD1. V lost 1 base, J lost 6 bases, and 6 bases stayed unmatched. The germline V gene encodes CDR1 LNHDA and CDR2 SQIVND (reference sequence). There are 16 residues in the CDR3.

The V gene is TRBV7-9, the J gene TRBJ2-5, with 8 bases matching TRBD1. Germline lookup yields CDR1 SEHNR and CDR2 FQNEAQ (reference sequence). The CDR3 covers 13 residues. V lost 3 bases and J lost 3; bases outside the gene matches: 0. CDR3 loop: CASSLGQEETQYF. The CDR3 nucleotides read TGTGCCAGCAGCTTGGGACAGGAAGAGACCCAGTACTTC.

V is TRBV2 and J is TRBJ2-5; D gene unclear. The germline CDR1 and CDR2 sequences are SNHLY and FYNNEI. This CDR3 is built from 13 residues. The germline V and J ends were trimmed by 5 bases and 2 bases, with 9 bases remaining between them. DNA for the CDR3: TGTGCCAGCAGTAACGGCGGTCAAGAGACCCAGTACTTC. Amino acid sequence: CASSNGGQETQYF.

V usage is TRBV7-9 and J usage is TRBJ1-1; D unresolved. The CDR3 runs to 14 residues. The germline gives CDR1 SEHNR, CDR2 FQNEAQ (reference sequence). V was trimmed by 10 bases and J by 4 bases, leaving 19 bases between them. CDR3 sequence reads: CAISVSRSATEAFF. The CDR3 coding sequence is TGTGCCATATCCGTTAGCCGTTCGGCCACTGAAGCTTTCTTT.

The table lists this clone with many counts. This chain links TRBV5-1 with TRBJ2-2; D may be TRBD2 (5 bases). Germline assignment: CDR1 SGHRS and CDR2 YFSETQ. The CDR3 loop spans 16 amino acids. Trimming shortened V by 0 bases and J by 6 bases, and 15 bases separated the two germline ends. CDR3 sequence reads: CASSLAPGSGAGELFF. The CDR3 DNA reads as TGCGCCAGCAGCTTGGCCCCGGGGTCGGGCGCCGGGGAGCTGTTTTTT.

The rearrangement uses TRBV19 and TRBJ1-2; D not certain. V was cut by 4 bases and J by 1 base, with 10 bases left in between. The CDR3 length is 14 residues. The germline V gene has CDR1 LNHDA and CDR2 SQIVND (reference sequence). The CDR3 DNA is TGTGCCAGTAGTACGGGTCCGCTTAACTATGGCTACACCTTC. Translating gives CASSTGPLNYGYTF.

This sequence joins TRBV5-4 and TRBJ2-3, with a possible D match to TRBD1 (5 bases). The CDR3 has 15 amino acids. Germline V CDR1 and CDR2: SGHNT, YYREEE (reference sequence). V lost 0 bases and J lost 0, with 8 bases in between. Here the CDR3 DNA reads TGTGCCAGCAGCTTGGGGACAACTAGCACAGATACGCAGTATTTT. It specifies CASSLGTTSTDTQYF.

This chain uses TRBV6-5 with TRBJ1-2; no reliable D call. V was cut by 6 bases and J by 8 bases, with 13 bases left in between. Germline CDR1 is MNHEY and CDR2 is SVGAGI. The CDR3 contains 12 residues. The CDR3, as DNA: TGTGCCAGCAGCCCGACTAGTGGAGGCTACACCTTC. Its translation: CASSPTSGGYTF.

V gene TRBV9 combines with J gene TRBJ1-2; 7 bases map to TRBD1. V was clipped by 4 bases and J by 6 bases; unmatched bases: 12. This CDR3 has 15 amino acids. CDR1 is SGDLS and CDR2 is YYNGEE in the germline V gene. In DNA form, the CDR3 reads TGTGCCAGCAGCCCCACCCCGGGACAGCAACATGGCTACACCTTC. This codes for CASSPTPGQQHGYTF.

The chain joins TRBV2 to TRBJ1-5; D gene ambiguous. Germline loops: CDR1 SNHLY, CDR2 FYNNEI. V lost 7 bases and J lost 0, with 13 bases in between. The CDR3 is 15 residues long. The chain's CDR3 is CASTRGHYSNQPQHF. Written as DNA, the CDR3 is TGTGCCAGCACCCGTGGCCACTATAGCAATCAGCCCCAGCATTTT.

This chain connects TRBV19 to TRBJ1-2, with 7 bases that match TRBD1. From germline, CDR1 is LNHDA and CDR2 SQIVND (reference sequence). The CDR3 length is 17 residues. The trim removed 4 bases at V and 0 bases at J, leaving 11 bases unmatched. CDR3 in amino acids: CASSRGTAYQSNYGYTF. The CDR3 nucleotides are TGTGCCAGTAGTAGGGGGACAGCCTACCAATCTAACTATGGCTACACCTTC.

The chain links TRBV7-7 to TRBJ2-3; TRBD2 aligns across 8 bases. Losses at the gene ends were 5 bases for V and 6 bases for J; bases not matched to a gene: 10. CDR1 SSHAT and CDR2 FNYEAQ come from the germline V gene (reference sequence). The CDR3 loop spans 15 amino acids. The CDR3 sequence is CASSPGTRREDTQYF. In DNA, the CDR3 is TGTGCCAGCAGCCCAGGGACTAGACGGGAGGATACGCAGTATTTT. The variable domain in full, completed from reference TRBV7-7 and TRBJ2-3, reads GAGVSQSPRYKVTKRGQDVTLRCDPISSHATLYWYQQALGQGPEFLTYFNYEAQPDKSGLPSDRFSAERPEGSISTLTIQRTEQRDSAMYRCASSPGTRREDTQYFGPGTRLTVL.

The chain is built from TRBV11-3 and TRBJ2-5; TRBD1 might be the D (5 bases). This CDR3 spans 16 amino acids. The germline V gene has CDR1 SGHNT and CDR2 YENEEA. With 1 base removed from V and 0 bases from J, the gap between germline ends came to 12 bases. The CDR3 bases are TGTGCCAGCAGCTTAGGGGGCGATGCCTACCAAGAGACCCAGTACTTC. Translation: CASSLGGDAYQETQYF.

The table lists this clone with a count of one. The chain uses TRBV3-1 (or the pseudogene TRBV3-2) and TRBJ2-7; 11 positions match TRBD1. Germline values: CDR1 LGHDT, CDR2 YNNKEL (reference sequence). This CDR3 comprises 14 residues. The junction had 7 bases not matched to a gene; V was cut back by 3 bases and J by 9 bases. In DNA, the CDR3 is TGTGCCAGCAGCCACCCGGGACAGGGGGACGGGCAGTACTTC. Its translation is CASSHPGQGDGQYF.

The chain combines TRBV24-1 with TRBJ2-1, with TRBD2 matching over 14 bases. Germline V gene sequence: CDR1 KGHDR, CDR2 SFDVKD. V gave up 3 bases and J gave up 5 bases; unmatched junction bases: 2. This CDR3 region has 16 residues. CDR3 in DNA: TGTGCCACCAGTGATCCGGGACTAGCGGGGGACAATGAGCAGTTCTTC. It codes for CATSDPGLAGDNEQFF.

This clone was detected only once. This chain joins TRBV15 and TRBJ2-7; 8 nucleotides line up with TRBD1. Germline-derived CDR1 and CDR2 are LNHNV and YYDKDF (reference sequence). The CDR3 is made up of 13 amino acids. V lost 0 bases to trimming and J lost 7 bases; unmatched junction nucleotides: 2. The CDR3 DNA is TGTGCCACCAGCAGAGACAGGGGGCTGGAGCAGTACTTC. Residues: CATSRDRGLEQYF.

The chain uses TRBV29-1 and TRBJ2-1; 8 bases fit TRBD1. The CDR3 is made up of 14 amino acids. CDR1 is SQVTM and CDR2 is ANQGSEA in the germline V gene. The junction had 7 bases not matched to a gene; V was cut back by 4 bases and J by 5 bases. CDR3 coding DNA: TGCAGCGTTGCAGGGGGCAATGATCACAATGAGCAGTTCTTC. Its translation: CSVAGGNDHNEQFF.

The rearrangement joins TRBV5-1 to TRBJ2-7, with a possible D match to TRBD1 (6 bases). From germline, CDR1 is SGHRS and CDR2 YFSETQ. V lost 0 bases to trimming and J lost 2 bases, with 12 bases between them. The length of the CDR3 is 15 residues. The CDR3: CASSLVSGQTYEQYF. CDR3 sequence (DNA): TGCGCCAGCAGCTTGGTCTCGGGACAAACCTACGAGCAGTACTTC.

The rearrangement joins TRBV12-3 or TRBV12-4 to TRBJ1-1; 8 nucleotides align to TRBD1. The CDR3 totals 13 residues. Losses at the gene ends were 3 bases for V and 8 bases for J; bases not matched to a gene: 5. The CDR3 nucleotides read TGTGCCAGCAGTTTTCAGGGGGCGCGAGAAGCTTTCTTT. Its protein is CASSFQGAREAFF.